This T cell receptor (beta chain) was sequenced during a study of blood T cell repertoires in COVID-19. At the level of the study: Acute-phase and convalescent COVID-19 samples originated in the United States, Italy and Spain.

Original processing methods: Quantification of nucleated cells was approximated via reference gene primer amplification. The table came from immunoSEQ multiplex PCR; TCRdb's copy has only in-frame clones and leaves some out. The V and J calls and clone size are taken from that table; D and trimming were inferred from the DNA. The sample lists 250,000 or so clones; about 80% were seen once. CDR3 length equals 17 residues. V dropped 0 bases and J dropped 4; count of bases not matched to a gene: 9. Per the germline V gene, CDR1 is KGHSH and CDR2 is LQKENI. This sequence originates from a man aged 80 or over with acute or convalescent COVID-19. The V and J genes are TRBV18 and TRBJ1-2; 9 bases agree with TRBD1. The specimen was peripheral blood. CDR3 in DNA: TGTGCCAGCTCACCACCGGGACAGGGCGGCTTCGCCTATGGCTACACCTTC. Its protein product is CASSPPGQGGFAYGYTF.